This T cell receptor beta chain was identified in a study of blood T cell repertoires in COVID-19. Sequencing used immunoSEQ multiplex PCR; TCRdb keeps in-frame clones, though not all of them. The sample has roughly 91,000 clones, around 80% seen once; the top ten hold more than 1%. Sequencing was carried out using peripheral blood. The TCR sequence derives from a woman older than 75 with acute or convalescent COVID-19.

CDR3 residues: CASSSRAGQETQYF. In nucleotides, the CDR3 is TGTGCCAGCAGCTCGAGGGCTGGCCAAGAGACCCAGTACTTC. The J gene is TRBJ2-5, the V gene TRBV7-2; D is possibly TRBD2 (5 bases). The CDR3 has 14 residues. With 4 bases removed from V and 1 base from J, the gap between germline ends came to 10 bases. CDR1 is SGHTA, CDR2 FQGNSA, per germline.